These 27 T cell receptor beta chains came from one sample sequenced in a study of blood T cell repertoires in COVID-19 (TCRdb year 2020). Libraries were constructed by the immunoSEQ multiplex PCR assay. TCRdb re-hosts the immuneACCESS table, in-frame sequences only. Its copies lack some clones; in the studies checked, an unresolved V gene accounts for under half of them, and the cause for the rest is not known. The sample table shows 120,000 or so clones, and 65% to 80% are seen once. Around 8% of the sample goes to the ten largest clones. Sequenced input: peripheral blood. Receptors were obtained from a woman aged 60-75 years with acute or convalescent COVID-19.

This clone was seen more than once but under ten times. The chain carries TRBV19 and TRBJ2-3; tentative D call: TRBD1 (6 bases). Germline-derived CDR1 and CDR2 are LNHDA and SQIVND (reference sequence). The CDR3 spans 13 residues. CDR3 bases: TGTGCAACCGGGACATACTTCACAGATACGCAGTATTTT. It encodes CATGTYFTDTQYF.

The chain is built from TRBV6-1 and TRBJ1-6; 8 nucleotides match TRBD1. This CDR3 contains 15 residues. Germline CDR1 reads MNHNS; CDR2 reads SASEGT. Trimming cost V 3 bases and J 6 bases; bases outside gene matches: 4. The CDR3 spells CASSDRTGTNSPLHF. The CDR3 DNA follows: TGTGCCAGCAGTGATCGGACAGGGACTAATTCACCCCTCCACTTT.

V is TRBV7-9 and J is TRBJ2-7, with TRBD1 matching 7 bases. V gave up 4 bases and J gave up 1 base; unmatched junction bases: 4. The germline CDR1 and CDR2 sequences are SEHNR and FQNEAQ (reference sequence). This CDR3 is built from 14 residues. CDR3 nucleotides: TGTGCCAGCAGCTCCCTGACAGGGTCCTACGAGCAGTACTTC. It specifies CASSSLTGSYEQYF.

Note on this clone: At one of its ends the junction is not consistent with the germline gene, which may arise from a read error. The chain carries TRBV2 and TRBJ2-3, with TRBD1 matching 7 bases. CDR3 size: 11 residues. Germline lookup yields CDR1 SNHLY and CDR2 FYNNEI. In DNA, the CDR3 is TGTGCCAGCAGTGAGACAGGGCCTAGGTTTTTT. Encoded protein: CASSETGPRFF. Drawing the rest from reference TRBV2 and TRBJ2-3, the complete variable domain is EPEVTQTPSHQVTQMGQEVILRCVPISNHLYFYWYRQILGQKVEFLVSFYNNEISEKSEIFDDQFSVERPDGSNFTLKIRSTKLEDSAMYFCASSETGPRFFGPGTRLTVL.

This clone was counted once. The chain is built from TRBV6-1 and TRBJ2-7, with D maybe TRBD2 (6 bases). This CDR3 region has 15 residues. V shed 2 bases and J shed 2 bases, with 13 bases lying between them. CDR1 and CDR2 from the germline V gene are MNHNS and SASEGT. CDR3 loop: CASSEYGTVPYEQYF. The CDR3 DNA reads TGTGCCAGCAGTGAATATGGGACTGTTCCCTACGAGCAGTACTTC.

The chain couples TRBV6-5 to TRBJ2-1, with 7 bases fitting TRBD2. The CDR3 extends over 15 amino acids. Germline V lookup: CDR1 MNHEY, CDR2 SVGAGI. Trimming took 4 bases from V and 6 from J; bases not matched to a gene: 9. The CDR3 DNA sequence: TGTGCCAGCAGTTCACCGGGGACTACCTCCAATGAGCAGTTCTTC. As protein: CASSSPGTTSNEQFF.

The V gene is TRBV18, the J gene TRBJ2-2, with D perhaps TRBD1 (6 bases). The V gene's germline CDR1 is KGHSH and CDR2 LQKENI. CDR3 length: 15 amino acids. The ends were cut back, 4 bases at V and 7 bases at J, with 16 bases in the middle. The DNA of the CDR3 is TGTGCCAGCTCACAAAGGACAGATCTGATCGGGGAGCTGTTTTTT. It yields the protein CASSQRTDLIGELFF. The full variable domain, rest sourced from reference TRBV18 and TRBJ2-2, is NAGVMQNPRHLVRRRGQEARLRCSPMKGHSHVYWYRQLPEEGLKFMVYLQKENIIDESGMPKERFSAEFPKEGPSILRIQQVVRGDSAAYFCASSQRTDLIGELFFGEGSRLTVL.

The chain recombines TRBV9 with TRBJ2-7, with 11 bases fitting TRBD1. Germline V gives CDR1 SGDLS, CDR2 YYNGEE. The CDR3 covers 14 residues. With V trimmed by 2 bases and J by 6 bases, 4 bases remained unmatched. The CDR3: CASSVRDRGFEQYF. The CDR3 DNA reads TGTGCCAGCAGCGTCCGGGACAGGGGGTTCGAGCAGTACTTC. The full variable domain, completed using reference TRBV9 and TRBJ2-7, is DSGVTQTPKHLITATGQRVTLRCSPRSGDLSVYWYQQSLDQGLQFLIQYYNGEERAKGNILERFSAQQFPDLHSELNLSSLELGDSALYFCASSVRDRGFEQYFGPGTRLTVT.

The CDR3 is CASSEVPSTGEQFF. DNA for the CDR3: TGTGCCAGCAGTGAAGTGCCTAGCACAGGGGAGCAGTTCTTC. The rearrangement links TRBV6-1 to TRBJ2-1; TRBD1 is a possible D gene (6 bases). This CDR3 contains 14 residues. The ends were cut back, 1 base at V and 10 bases at J, with 14 bases in the middle. The germline V gene has CDR1 MNHNS and CDR2 SASEGT.

The J gene is TRBJ1-6, the V gene TRBV3-1 (or the pseudogene TRBV3-2); TRBD1 matches at 7 bases. Trimming took 2 bases from V and 7 from J; bases not matched to a gene: 14. Germline CDR1 reads LGHDT; CDR2 reads YNNKEL (reference sequence). This CDR3 is built from 18 residues. For the CDR3, the DNA is TGTGCCAGCAGCCAAACCACGTTCTCGACAGGGCACAATTCACCCCTCCACTTT. Amino acid sequence: CASSQTTFSTGHNSPLHF.

The chain recombines TRBV24-1 with TRBJ2-7; TRBD2 aligns across 12 bases. The J segment lost 11 bases and the V segment lost 3 bases, leaving 4 bases of the junction unmatched. This CDR3 has 13 residues. From germline, CDR1 is KGHDR and CDR2 SFDVKD. The DNA for the CDR3 is TGTGCCACCAGTGATCTAGCGGGGGGGCCCGAGTACTTC. Amino acid sequence: CATSDLAGGPEYF.

There are many counts of this clone. J is TRBJ1-5 and V is TRBV19, with TRBD1 matching 10 bases. V lost 4 bases to trimming and J lost 1 base; unmatched junction nucleotides: 7. There are 17 residues in the CDR3. In germline, CDR1 is LNHDA, CDR2 SQIVND (reference sequence). The CDR3 DNA sequence: TGTGCCAGTAGTACAGACAGGGGGCGAGGAAGCAATCAGCCCCAGCATTTT. Translating gives CASSTDRGRGSNQPQHF.

The chain recombines TRBV20-1 with TRBJ1-3; the D gene is possibly TRBD1 (5 bases). Per germline, CDR1 DFQATT and CDR2 SNEGSKA (reference sequence). Trimming pared 3 bases from V and 0 bases from J, leaving 12 bases between. The CDR3 runs 15 residues. CDR3 coding DNA: TGCAGTGCTAGTCGACAGCCTCTCTCTGGAAACACCATATATTTT. Its protein product is CSASRQPLSGNTIYF.

This clone is a singleton in its sample. The CDR3 spells CASSYSGTVDTGELFF. CDR3 coding DNA: TGTGCCAGCAGTTACTCGGGGACAGTTGACACCGGGGAGCTGTTTTTT. This chain uses TRBV6-5 with TRBJ2-2; 7 bases are a match to TRBD1. Germline loops: CDR1 MNHEY, CDR2 SVGAGI. Germline trimming cut 0 bases from V and 3 bases from J; bases unmatched to any gene: 4. This CDR3 comprises 16 residues.

This clone was observed many times. The chain has TRBV9 and TRBJ1-5; D gene ambiguous. Deletions cut 0 bases from V and 0 bases from J, with 10 bases between. The CDR3 consists of 16 residues. The V gene's germline CDR1 is SGDLS and CDR2 YYNGEE. CDR3 DNA: TGTGCCAGCAGCGTAGGAGGTGGAGATAGCAATCAGCCCCAGCATTTT. The encoded protein is CASSVGGGDSNQPQHF.

The V call is TRBV28, the J call TRBJ1-1; 11 bases match TRBD1. This CDR3 is 16 amino acids long. With 6 bases clipped from V and 0 bases from J, the junction kept 6 bases outside the gene matches. Germline values: CDR1 MDHEN, CDR2 SYDVKM. CDR3 in DNA: TGTGCCAGCAGCTCTGGACAGGGGGCATTGAACACTGAAGCTTTCTTT. This sequence encodes CASSSGQGALNTEAFF.

The chain joins TRBV30 to TRBJ1-2; no clear D. The CDR3 extends over 12 amino acids. In germline, CDR1 is GTSNPN, CDR2 SVGIG (reference sequence). V was shortened by 0 bases and J by 0 bases, with 2 bases between the two germline ends. The CDR3 DNA sequence: TGTGCCTGGAGTGTTACTAACTATGGCTACACCTTC. Translation: CAWSVTNYGYTF. Variable domain in full (rest from reference TRBV30 and TRBJ1-2): SQTIHQWPATLVQPVGSPLSLECTVEGTSNPNLYWYRQAAGRGLQLLFYSVGIGQISSEVPQNLSASRPQDRQFILSSKKLLLSDSGFYLCAWSVTNYGYTFGSGTRLTVV.

The CDR3 DNA reads TGTGCCTGGAGTGTACAATCCGAGCAGTACTTC. Translation: CAWSVQSEQYF. J is TRBJ2-7 and V is TRBV30, with D unclear. Germline CDR1 and CDR2: GTSNPN and SVGIG (reference sequence). V lost 0 bases, J lost 6 bases, and 6 bases lay in between. This CDR3 has 11 amino acids. Full variable domain (remainder filled in from reference TRBV30 and TRBJ2-7): SQTIHQWPATLVQPVGSPLSLECTVEGTSNPNLYWYRQAAGRGLQLLFYSVGIGQISSEVPQNLSASRPQDRQFILSSKKLLLSDSGFYLCAWSVQSEQYFGPGTRLTVT.

V and J are TRBV4-1 and TRBJ2-1; TRBD2 agrees at 8 bases. CDR1 is MGHRA, CDR2 YSYEKL, per germline. CDR3 length: 17 amino acids. The trim removed 4 bases at V and 5 bases at J, leaving 13 bases unmatched. CDR3 sequence reads: CASSPGLAPVSDNEQFF. CDR3 bases: TGCGCCAGCAGCCCAGGACTAGCACCGGTCTCGGACAATGAGCAGTTCTTC.

This chain connects TRBV7-9 to TRBJ1-2, with unresolved D. Trimming removed 2 bases from V and 0 bases from J, with 13 bases in between. CDR3 size: 16 residues. Germline V gene sequence: CDR1 SEHNR, CDR2 FQNEAQ (reference sequence). The CDR3 DNA is TGTGCCAGCAGCTTAACGTCGGGAGTAGCTAACTATGGCTACACCTTC. It yields the protein CASSLTSGVANYGYTF.

This clone was seen ten or more times. The genes are TRBV4-1 and TRBJ1-3; a possible D gene is TRBD1 (5 bases). The germline gives CDR1 MGHRA, CDR2 YSYEKL. CDR3 length equals 18 residues. Trimming cost V 0 bases and J 0 bases, with 15 bases left between them. The CDR3 loop reads CASSQEGGVRASGNTIYF. For the CDR3, the DNA is TGCGCCAGCAGCCAAGAAGGTGGGGTCAGGGCCTCTGGAAACACCATATATTTT.

The chain uses TRBV19 and TRBJ1-1; the D gene is possibly TRBD1 (6 bases). Trimming stripped 6 bases from V and 0 bases from J, with 17 bases between. The germline CDR1 and CDR2 sequences are LNHDA and SQIVND (reference sequence). CDR3 size: 16 residues. CDR3 nucleotides: TGTGCCAGTAGACAAAACCCGACAGGCGTGAACACTGAAGCTTTCTTT. Its protein product is CASRQNPTGVNTEAFF.

The gene calls are TRBV19 and TRBJ1-5; TRBD1 is a possible D gene (6 bases). Trimming left V 5 bases short and J 7 bases short, with 15 bases between. The CDR3 length is 14 residues. Germline V lookup: CDR1 LNHDA, CDR2 SQIVND (reference sequence). In nucleotides, the CDR3 is TGTGCCAGTAGTCCTCGGGGGGCAGGGCAGCCCCAGCATTTT. It yields the protein CASSPRGAGQPQHF. Combining the CDR3 with reference TRBV19 and TRBJ1-5 gives the whole variable domain DGGITQSPKYLFRKEGQNVTLSCEQNLNHDAMYWYRQDPGQGLRLIYYSQIVNDFQKGDIAEGYSVSREKKESFPLTVTSAQKNPTAFYLCASSPRGAGQPQHFGDGTRLSIL.

V usage is TRBV5-1 and J usage is TRBJ1-4, with D uncertain. Per the germline V gene, CDR1 is SGHRS and CDR2 is YFSETQ. V was shortened by 0 bases and J by 5 bases, with 11 bases between the two germline ends. CDR3 size: 15 residues. This CDR3 is CASSLARRLNEKLFF. For the CDR3, the DNA is TGCGCCAGCAGCTTGGCTCGCAGATTGAATGAAAAACTGTTTTTT.

This clone has a single count. The chain recombines TRBV15 with TRBJ2-1, with no clear D. V was cut by 1 base and J by 2 bases, with 6 bases left in between. The CDR3 totals 14 residues. Germline V gene sequence: CDR1 LNHNV, CDR2 YYDKDF (reference sequence). Here the CDR3 DNA reads TGTGCCACCAGCAGAGTTAGCCCCTACAATGAGCAGTTCTTC. Protein: CATSRVSPYNEQFF. Together with reference TRBV15 and TRBJ2-1, the CDR3 gives the full variable domain: DAMVIQNPRYQVTQFGKPVTLSCSQTLNHNVMYWYQQKSSQAPKLLFHYYDKDFNNEADTPDNFQSRRPNTSFCFLDIRSPGLGDTAMYLCATSRVSPYNEQFFGPGTRLTVL.

This chain uses TRBV6-1 with TRBJ2-5; D remains unclear. The ends were cut back, 2 bases at V and 2 bases at J, with 6 bases in the middle. The CDR3 sequence is 13 residues long. CDR1 and CDR2 from the germline V gene are MNHNS and SASEGT. The CDR3 region has the DNA TGTGCCAGCAGTGAACATCAACAAGAGACCCAGTACTTC. The encoded protein is CASSEHQQETQYF.

This clone was counted only a few times. The gene calls are TRBV3-1 (or the pseudogene TRBV3-2) and TRBJ1-2; TRBD1 matches at 7 bases. J lost 5 bases, V lost 4 bases, and 7 bases had no gene match. This CDR3 contains 14 residues. Per germline, CDR1 LGHDT and CDR2 YNNKEL (reference sequence). The CDR3 sequence: CASSLRQGIYGYTF. Here the CDR3 DNA reads TGTGCCAGCAGCCTTCGACAGGGCATTTATGGCTACACCTTC.